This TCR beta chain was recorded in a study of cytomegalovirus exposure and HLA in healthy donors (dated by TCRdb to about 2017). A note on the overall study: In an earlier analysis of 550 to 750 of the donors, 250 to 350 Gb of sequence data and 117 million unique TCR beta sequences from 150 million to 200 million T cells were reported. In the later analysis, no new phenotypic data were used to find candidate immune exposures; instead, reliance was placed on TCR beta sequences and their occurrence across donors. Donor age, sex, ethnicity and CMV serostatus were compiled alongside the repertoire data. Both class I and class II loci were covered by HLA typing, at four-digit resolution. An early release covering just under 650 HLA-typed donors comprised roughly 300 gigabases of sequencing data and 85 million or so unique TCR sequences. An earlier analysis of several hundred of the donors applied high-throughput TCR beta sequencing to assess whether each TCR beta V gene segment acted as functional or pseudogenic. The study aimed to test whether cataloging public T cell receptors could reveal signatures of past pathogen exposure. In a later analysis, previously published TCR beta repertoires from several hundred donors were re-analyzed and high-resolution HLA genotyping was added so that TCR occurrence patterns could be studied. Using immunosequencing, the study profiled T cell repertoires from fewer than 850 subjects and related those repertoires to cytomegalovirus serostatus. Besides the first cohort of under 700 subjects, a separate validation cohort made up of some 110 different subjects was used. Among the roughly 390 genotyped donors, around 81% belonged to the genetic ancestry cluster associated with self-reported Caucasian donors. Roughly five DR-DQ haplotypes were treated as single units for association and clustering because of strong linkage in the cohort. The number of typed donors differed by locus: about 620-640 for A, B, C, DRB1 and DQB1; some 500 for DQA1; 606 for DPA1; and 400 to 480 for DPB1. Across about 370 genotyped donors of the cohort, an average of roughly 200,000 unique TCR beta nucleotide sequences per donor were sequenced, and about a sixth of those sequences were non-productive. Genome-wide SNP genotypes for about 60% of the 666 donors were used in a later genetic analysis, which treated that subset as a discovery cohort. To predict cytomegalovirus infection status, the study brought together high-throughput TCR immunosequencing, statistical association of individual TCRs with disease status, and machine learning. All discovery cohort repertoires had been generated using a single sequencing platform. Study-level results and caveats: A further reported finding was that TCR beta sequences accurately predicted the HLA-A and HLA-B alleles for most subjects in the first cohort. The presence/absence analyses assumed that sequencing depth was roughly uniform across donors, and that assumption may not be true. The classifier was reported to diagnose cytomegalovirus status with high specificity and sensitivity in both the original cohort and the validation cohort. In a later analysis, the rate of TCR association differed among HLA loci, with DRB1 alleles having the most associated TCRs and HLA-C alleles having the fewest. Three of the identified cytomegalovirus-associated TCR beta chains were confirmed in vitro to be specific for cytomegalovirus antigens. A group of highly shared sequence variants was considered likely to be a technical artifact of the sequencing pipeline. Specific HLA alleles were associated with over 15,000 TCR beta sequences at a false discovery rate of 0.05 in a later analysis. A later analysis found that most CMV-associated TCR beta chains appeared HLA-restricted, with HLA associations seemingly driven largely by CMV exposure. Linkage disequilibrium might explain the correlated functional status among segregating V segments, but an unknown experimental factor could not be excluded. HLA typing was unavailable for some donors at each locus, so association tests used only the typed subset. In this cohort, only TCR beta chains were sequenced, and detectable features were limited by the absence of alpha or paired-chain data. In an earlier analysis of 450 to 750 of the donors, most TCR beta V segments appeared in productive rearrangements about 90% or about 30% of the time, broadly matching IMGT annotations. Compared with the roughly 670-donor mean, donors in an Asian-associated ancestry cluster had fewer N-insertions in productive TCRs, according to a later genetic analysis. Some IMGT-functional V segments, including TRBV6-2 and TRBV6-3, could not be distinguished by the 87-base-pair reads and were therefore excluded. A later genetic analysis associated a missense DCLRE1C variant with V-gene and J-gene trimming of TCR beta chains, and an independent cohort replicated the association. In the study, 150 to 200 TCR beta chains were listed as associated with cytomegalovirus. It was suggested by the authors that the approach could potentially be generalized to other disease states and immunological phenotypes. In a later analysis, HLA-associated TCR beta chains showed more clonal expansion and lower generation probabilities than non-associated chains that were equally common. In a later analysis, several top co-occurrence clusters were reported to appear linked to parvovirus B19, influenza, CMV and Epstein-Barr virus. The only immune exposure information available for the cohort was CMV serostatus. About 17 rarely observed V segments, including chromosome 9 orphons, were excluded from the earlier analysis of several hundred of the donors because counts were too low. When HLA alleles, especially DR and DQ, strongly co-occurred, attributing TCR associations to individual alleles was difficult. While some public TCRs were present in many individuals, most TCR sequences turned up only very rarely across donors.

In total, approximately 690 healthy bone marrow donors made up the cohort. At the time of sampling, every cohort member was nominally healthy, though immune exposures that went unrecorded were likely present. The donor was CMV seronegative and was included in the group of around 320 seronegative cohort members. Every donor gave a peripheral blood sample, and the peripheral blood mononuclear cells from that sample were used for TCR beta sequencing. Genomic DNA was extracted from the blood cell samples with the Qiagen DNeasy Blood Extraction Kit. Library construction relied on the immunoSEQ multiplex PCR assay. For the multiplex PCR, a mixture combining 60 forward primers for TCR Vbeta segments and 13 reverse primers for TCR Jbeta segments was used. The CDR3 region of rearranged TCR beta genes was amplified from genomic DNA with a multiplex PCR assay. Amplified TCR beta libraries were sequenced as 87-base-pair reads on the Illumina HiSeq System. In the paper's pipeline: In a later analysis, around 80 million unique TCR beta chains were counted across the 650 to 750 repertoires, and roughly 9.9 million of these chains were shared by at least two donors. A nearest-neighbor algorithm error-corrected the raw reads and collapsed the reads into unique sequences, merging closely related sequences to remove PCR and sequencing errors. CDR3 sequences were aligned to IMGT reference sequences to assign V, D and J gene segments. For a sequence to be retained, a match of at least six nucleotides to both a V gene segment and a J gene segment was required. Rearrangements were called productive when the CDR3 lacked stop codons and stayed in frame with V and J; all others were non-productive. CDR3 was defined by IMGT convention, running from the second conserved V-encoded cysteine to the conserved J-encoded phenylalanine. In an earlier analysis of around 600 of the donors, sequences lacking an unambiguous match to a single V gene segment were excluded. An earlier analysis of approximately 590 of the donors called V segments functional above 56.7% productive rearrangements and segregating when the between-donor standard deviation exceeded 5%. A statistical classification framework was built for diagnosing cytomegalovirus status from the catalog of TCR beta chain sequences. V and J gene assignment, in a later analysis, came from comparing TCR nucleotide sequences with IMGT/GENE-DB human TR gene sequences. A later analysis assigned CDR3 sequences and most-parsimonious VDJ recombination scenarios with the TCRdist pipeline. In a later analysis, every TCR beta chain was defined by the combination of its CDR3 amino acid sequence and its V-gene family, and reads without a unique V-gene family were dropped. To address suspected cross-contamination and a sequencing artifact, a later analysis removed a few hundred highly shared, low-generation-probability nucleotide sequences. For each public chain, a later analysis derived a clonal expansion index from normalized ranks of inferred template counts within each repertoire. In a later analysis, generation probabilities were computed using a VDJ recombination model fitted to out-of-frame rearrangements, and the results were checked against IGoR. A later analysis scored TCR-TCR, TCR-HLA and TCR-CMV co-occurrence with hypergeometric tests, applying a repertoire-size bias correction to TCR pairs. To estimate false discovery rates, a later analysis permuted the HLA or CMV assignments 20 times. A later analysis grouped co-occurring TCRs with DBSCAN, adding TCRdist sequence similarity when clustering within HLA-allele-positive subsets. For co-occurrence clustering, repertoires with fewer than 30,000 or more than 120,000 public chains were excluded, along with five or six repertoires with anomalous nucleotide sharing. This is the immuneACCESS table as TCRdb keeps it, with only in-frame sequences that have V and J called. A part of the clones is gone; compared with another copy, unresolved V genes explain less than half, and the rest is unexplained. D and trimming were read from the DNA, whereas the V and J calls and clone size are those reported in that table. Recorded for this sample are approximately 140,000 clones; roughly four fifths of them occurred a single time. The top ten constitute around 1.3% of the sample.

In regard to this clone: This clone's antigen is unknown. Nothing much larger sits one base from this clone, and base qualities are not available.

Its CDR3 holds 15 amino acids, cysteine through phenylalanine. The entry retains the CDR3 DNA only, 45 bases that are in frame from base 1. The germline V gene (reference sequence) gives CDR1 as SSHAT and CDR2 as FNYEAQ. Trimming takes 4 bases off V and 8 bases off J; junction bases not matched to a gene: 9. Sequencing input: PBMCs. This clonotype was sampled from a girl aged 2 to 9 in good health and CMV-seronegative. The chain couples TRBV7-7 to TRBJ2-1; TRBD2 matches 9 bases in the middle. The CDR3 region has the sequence CASSSGTSNGDEQFF. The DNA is TGTGCCAGCAGCTCCGGGACTAGCAACGGGGATGAGCAGTTCTTC. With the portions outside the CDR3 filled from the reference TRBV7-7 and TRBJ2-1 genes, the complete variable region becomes GAGVSQSPRYKVTKRGQDVTLRCDPISSHATLYWYQQALGQGPEFLTYFNYEAQPDKSGLPSDRFSAERPEGSISTLTIQRTEQRDSAMYRCASSSGTSNGDEQFFGPGTRLTVL.